These T cell receptor beta chains were read from a single sample in a study of blood T cell repertoires in COVID-19. Libraries were prepared by immunoSEQ multiplex PCR; TCRdb keeps only in-frame clonotypes and omits some of them. The table lists about 76,000 clones, less than 90% of them singletons, with around 17% in the top ten. Input material: peripheral blood. All receptors derive from a human donor in a cohort sampled during active COVID-19. The CDR3 runs from the conserved cysteine through the conserved F or W. The order of the fields is CDR3 DNA, CDR3 protein, J gene, clone size, D gene, V gene. The D gene is left open where the match is weak. Part of the rows lack a size; the others show once, few, many or a class for expanded clones.

CDR3nt: TGCGCCAGCAGCTCGGGATCCACAGATACGCAGTATTTT; CDR3aa: CASSSGSTDTQYF; j_gene: TRBJ2-3; abundance: -; d_gene: -; v_gene: TRBV5-1
CDR3nt: TGTGCCAGTAGTACACCCGGACTAGCGGGAGGCGCAGATACGCAGTATTTT; CDR3aa: CASSTPGLAGGADTQYF; j_gene: TRBJ2-3; abundance: once; d_gene: TRBD2; v_gene: TRBV19
CDR3nt: TGTGCCACCAGTGATCCCGGGACAGCCGACACCGGGGAGCTGTTTTTT; CDR3aa: CATSDPGTADTGELFF; j_gene: TRBJ2-2; abundance: -; d_gene: TRBD1; v_gene: TRBV24-1
CDR3nt: TGCGCCAGCAGCTTGGAGGCTAGCGCGGTTGAGCAGTTCTTC; CDR3aa: CASSLEASAVEQFF; j_gene: TRBJ2-1; abundance: -; d_gene: -; v_gene: TRBV5-1
CDR3nt: TGTGCCAGCAGTTACTCAGAGGGGAACACTGAAGCTTTCTTT; CDR3aa: CASSYSEGNTEAFF; j_gene: TRBJ1-1; abundance: -; d_gene: -; v_gene: TRBV6-6
CDR3nt: TGTGCCAGTAGTATTGAGCGGGGGAGAACTAGGGATGAGCAGTTCTTC; CDR3aa: CASSIERGRTRDEQFF; j_gene: TRBJ2-1; abundance: -; d_gene: TRBD2; v_gene: TRBV19
CDR3nt: TGTGCCAGCAGCCACGGACAGGGAGGGATTTCGGGTGGCTACACCTTC; CDR3aa: CASSHGQGGISGGYTF; j_gene: TRBJ1-2; abundance: -; d_gene: TRBD1; v_gene: TRBV11-1
CDR3nt: TGTGCCAGCAGTAGTCAGACAGCGAGCACAGATACGCAGTATTTT; CDR3aa: CASSSQTASTDTQYF; j_gene: TRBJ2-3; abundance: -; d_gene: -; v_gene: TRBV2
CDR3nt: TGTGCCAGCAGCCTACCCGGGATCCCCACCTACGAGCAGTACTTC; CDR3aa: CASSLPGIPTYEQYF; j_gene: TRBJ2-7; abundance: -; d_gene: -; v_gene: TRBV7-2
CDR3nt: TGTGCCAGCAGCCTACAGGGGACAAATGGCTACACCTTC; CDR3aa: CASSLQGTNGYTF; j_gene: TRBJ1-2; abundance: -; d_gene: TRBD1; v_gene: TRBV7-3
CDR3nt: TGTGCCAGCAGCCCCACCGGGGCAGATACGCAGTATTTT; CDR3aa: CASSPTGADTQYF; j_gene: TRBJ2-3; abundance: -; d_gene: -; v_gene: TRBV5-6
CDR3nt: TGTGCCAGCAGCTTGGCCGGGACTGGGCAAGAGACCCAGTACTTC; CDR3aa: CASSLAGTGQETQYF; j_gene: TRBJ2-5; abundance: -; d_gene: -; v_gene: TRBV5-6
CDR3nt: TGTGCCAGCAGCTTAGGGGGGGACAGGGGCAATGAGCAGTTCTTC; CDR3aa: CASSLGGDRGNEQFF; j_gene: TRBJ2-1; abundance: -; d_gene: TRBD1; v_gene: TRBV7-2
CDR3nt: TGTGCCAGTAGTCCAACAGGGGGATCCTACGAGCAGTACTTC; CDR3aa: CASSPTGGSYEQYF; j_gene: TRBJ2-7; abundance: -; d_gene: TRBD1; v_gene: TRBV19
CDR3nt: TGTGCCAGCAGCTTAGCTTCGGGGACAGGGGGCACCGGGGAGCTGTTTTTT; CDR3aa: CASSLASGTGGTGELFF; j_gene: TRBJ2-2; abundance: -; d_gene: TRBD1; v_gene: TRBV7-6
CDR3nt: TGTGCCAGCAGCTCGTGGTCCCAGGGAAAAGGGAATCAGCCCCAGCATTTT; CDR3aa: CASSSWSQGKGNQPQHF; j_gene: TRBJ1-5; abundance: -; d_gene: -; v_gene: TRBV7-9
CDR3nt: TGTGCCAGCAGCGCTGGACAGGGTGGGGAGCAGTACTTC; CDR3aa: CASSAGQGGEQYF; j_gene: TRBJ2-7; abundance: -; d_gene: TRBD1; v_gene: TRBV7-6
CDR3nt: TGTGCCAGCAGGGAGACAGGTCAGCCCCAGCATTTT; CDR3aa: CASRETGQPQHF; j_gene: TRBJ1-5; abundance: few; d_gene: -; v_gene: TRBV5-4
CDR3nt: TGCGCCAGCAGCTTCGGACAGATGCCTAACTATGGCTACACCTTC; CDR3aa: CASSFGQMPNYGYTF; j_gene: TRBJ1-2; abundance: -; d_gene: -; v_gene: TRBV5-1
CDR3nt: TGTGCCAGCAGTGAAACAGGGGAGGAAGCTTTCTTT; CDR3aa: CASSETGEEAFF; j_gene: TRBJ1-1; abundance: -; d_gene: TRBD1; v_gene: TRBV2
CDR3nt: TGTGCCAGCAGCTTAGGGACAGGCGGCTACGAGACCCAGTACTTC; CDR3aa: CASSLGTGGYETQYF; j_gene: TRBJ2-5; abundance: -; d_gene: TRBD1; v_gene: TRBV7-8
CDR3nt: TGTGCCAGCCGGAGAGAGGAGTTTAGGTTAGAAAAACTGTTTTTT; CDR3aa: CASRREEFRLEKLFF; j_gene: TRBJ1-4; abundance: -; d_gene: -; v_gene: TRBV2
CDR3nt: TGTGCCAGCACCCCAGGGGGGACCCATAATGAAAAACTGTTTTTT; CDR3aa: CASTPGGTHNEKLFF; j_gene: TRBJ1-4; abundance: few; d_gene: TRBD1; v_gene: TRBV28
CDR3nt: TGTGCCAGCAGCCTGGACAGCCTGATAGGCACAGATACGCAGTATTTT; CDR3aa: CASSLDSLIGTDTQYF; j_gene: TRBJ2-3; abundance: -; d_gene: -; v_gene: TRBV4-2
CDR3nt: TGCGCCAGCAGCTTTTGGGCCAGCGGGAGTGGCAATGAGCAGTTCTTC; CDR3aa: CASSFWASGSGNEQFF; j_gene: TRBJ2-1; abundance: -; d_gene: TRBD2; v_gene: TRBV5-1
CDR3nt: TGTGCCAGCAGCTTAGTATGGAACACCGGGGAGCTGTTTTTT; CDR3aa: CASSLVWNTGELFF; j_gene: TRBJ2-2; abundance: -; d_gene: -; v_gene: TRBV7-9
CDR3nt: TGTGCCAGCGCCACACAGGGAAGCAATCAGCCCCAGCATTTT; CDR3aa: CASATQGSNQPQHF; j_gene: TRBJ1-5; abundance: -; d_gene: -; v_gene: TRBV7-8
CDR3nt: TGTGCCAGCAGTTACAGGGGCCCCGGGGAGCTGTTTTTT; CDR3aa: CASSYRGPGELFF; j_gene: TRBJ2-2; abundance: -; d_gene: -; v_gene: TRBV6-5
CDR3nt: TGTGCCACCGACCCAGGGACAGGGGCCACAGATACGCAGTATTTT; CDR3aa: CATDPGTGATDTQYF; j_gene: TRBJ2-3; abundance: -; d_gene: TRBD1; v_gene: TRBV19
CDR3nt: TGTGCCAGCAGACCCCGGGACAGGGGGCGAACCGGGGAGCTGTTTTTT; CDR3aa: CASRPRDRGRTGELFF; j_gene: TRBJ2-2; abundance: -; d_gene: TRBD1; v_gene: TRBV28
CDR3nt: TGTGCCAGCAGCCCACACGGGTTCCCGGGACAACGATCCTACGAGCAGTACTTC; CDR3aa: CASSPHGFPGQRSYEQYF; j_gene: TRBJ2-7; abundance: -; d_gene: -; v_gene: TRBV3-1/TRBV3-2
CDR3nt: TGTGCCAGCAGCCCGGGGACAGGGGCTGAGACCCAGTACTTC; CDR3aa: CASSPGTGAETQYF; j_gene: TRBJ2-5; abundance: -; d_gene: TRBD1; v_gene: TRBV7-9